Here is one T cell receptor (beta chain) with its context. Its antigen remains unidentified. Germline assignment: CDR1 SGDLS and CDR2 YYNGEE. This CDR3 comprises 12 residues. Trimming took 0 bases from V and 8 from J, leaving 5 bases between them. This record belongs to a study of shared clonotypes between healthy human individuals. Study observations and caveats: What naive subsets generally showed was a larger estimated richness than memory subsets showed.

Sorted-subset replicate PCRs used around 200 ng DNA, about 30,000 T cell genomes. Libraries were prepared by immunoSEQ multiplex PCR; TCRdb keeps only in-frame clonotypes and omits some of them. The table lists approximately 2.5 million clones, approximately 94% of them singletons, with over 0.12% in the top ten. Negatively enriched CD4+ T cells were divided by CD45RA into naive and memory. The genes are TRBV9 and TRBJ2-2, with D uncertain. The sample was naive CD4+ T cells sorted from blood. Documented subset: CD45RA+ positively selected. The sequence was obtained from a man between 18 and 35 years old in good health. CDR3 DNA: TGTGCCAGCAGCGTAGAGTGGGGGGAGCTGTTTTTT. This codes for CASSVEWGELFF.